This T cell receptor (beta chain) was profiled in a study of preoperative IRX-2 immunotherapy in early breast cancer. As to treatment: preoperative locoregional IRX-2 cytokine immunotherapy. Patients received preoperative, locoregional IRX-2 cytokine immunotherapy in a phase Ib study. Using immunoSEQ multiplex PCR, the repertoire was profiled, and TCRdb retains in-frame clones only, with some absent. The sample yields roughly 93,000 clones, 80% to 90% seen once. The CDR3 length is 15 residues. Germline V lookup: CDR1 MNHGY, CDR2 SAAAGT. V dropped 4 bases and J dropped 0; count of bases not matched to a gene: 6. This clone was observed a single time.

This chain connects TRBV6-8 to TRBJ2-7; 7 nucleotides match TRBD1. Sequencing used tumor tissue, obtained after IRX-2 immunotherapy. The source is a human donor with breast cancer. The CDR3 loop is CASSLGQSSSYEQYF. The CDR3 DNA reads as TGTGCCAGCAGTTTGGGACAGTCGAGCTCCTACGAGCAGTACTTC.